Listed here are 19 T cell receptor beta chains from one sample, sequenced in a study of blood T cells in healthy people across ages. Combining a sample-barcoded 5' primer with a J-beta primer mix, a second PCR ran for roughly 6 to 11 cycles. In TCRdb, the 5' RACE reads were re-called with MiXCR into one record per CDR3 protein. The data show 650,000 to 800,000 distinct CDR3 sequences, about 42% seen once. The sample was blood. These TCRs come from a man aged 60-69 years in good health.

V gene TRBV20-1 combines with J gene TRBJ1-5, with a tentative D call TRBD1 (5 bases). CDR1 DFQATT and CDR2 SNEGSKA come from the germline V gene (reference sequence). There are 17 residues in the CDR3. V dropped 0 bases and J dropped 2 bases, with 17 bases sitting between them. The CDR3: CSARDPGQGDGNQPQHF. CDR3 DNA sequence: TGCAGTGCTAGAGATCCCGGGCAGGGAGATGGCAATCAGCCCCAGCATTTT.

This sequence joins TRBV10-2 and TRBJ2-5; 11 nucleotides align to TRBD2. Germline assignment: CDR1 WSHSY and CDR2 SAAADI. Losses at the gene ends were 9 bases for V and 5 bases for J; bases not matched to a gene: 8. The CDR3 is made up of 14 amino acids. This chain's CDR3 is CASGTSGTSETQYF. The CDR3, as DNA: TGCGCCAGTGGGACTAGCGGTACCTCGGAGACCCAGTACTTC.

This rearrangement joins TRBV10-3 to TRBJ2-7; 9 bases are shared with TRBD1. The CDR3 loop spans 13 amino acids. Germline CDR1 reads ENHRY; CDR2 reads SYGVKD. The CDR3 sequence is CSWVGQGPAEQYF. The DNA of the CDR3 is TGTAGCTGGGTGGGACAGGGACCGGCCGAGCAGTACTTC.

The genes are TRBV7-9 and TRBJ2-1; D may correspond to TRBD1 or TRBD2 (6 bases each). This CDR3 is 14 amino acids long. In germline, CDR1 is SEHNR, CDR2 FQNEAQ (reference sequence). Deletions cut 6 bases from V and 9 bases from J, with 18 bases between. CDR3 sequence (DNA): TGTGCCAGCAGGGTAGGACGGGGGCAAGGTGAGCAGTTCTTC. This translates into CASRVGRGQGEQFF.

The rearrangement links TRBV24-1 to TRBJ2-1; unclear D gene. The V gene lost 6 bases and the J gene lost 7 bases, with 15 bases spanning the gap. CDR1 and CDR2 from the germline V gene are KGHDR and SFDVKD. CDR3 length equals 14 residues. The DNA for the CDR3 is TGTGCCACCAGTAGCCAGGATCTAGGGAATGAGCAGTTCTTC. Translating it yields CATSSQDLGNEQFF.

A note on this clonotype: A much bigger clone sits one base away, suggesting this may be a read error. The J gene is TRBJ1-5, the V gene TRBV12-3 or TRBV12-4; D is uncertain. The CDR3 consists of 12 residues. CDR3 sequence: CVSSLGFQPQHF. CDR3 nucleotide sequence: TGTGTCAGCAGTTTGGGTTTTCAGCCCCAGCATTTT.

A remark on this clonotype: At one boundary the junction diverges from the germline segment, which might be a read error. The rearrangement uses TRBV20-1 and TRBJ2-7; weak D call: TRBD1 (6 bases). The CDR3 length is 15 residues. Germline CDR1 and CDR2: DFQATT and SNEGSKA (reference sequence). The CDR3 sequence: CSVRGRAGAGYEQYF. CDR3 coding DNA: TGCAGTGTTCGAGGAAGGGCAGGGGCGGGCTACGAACAGTACTTC.

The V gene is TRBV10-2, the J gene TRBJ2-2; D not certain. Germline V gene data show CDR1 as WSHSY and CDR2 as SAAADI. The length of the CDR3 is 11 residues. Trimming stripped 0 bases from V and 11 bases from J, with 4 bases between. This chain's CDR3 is CASSESFELFF. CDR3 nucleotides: TGCGCCAGCAGTGAGTCTTTTGAGCTGTTTTTT.

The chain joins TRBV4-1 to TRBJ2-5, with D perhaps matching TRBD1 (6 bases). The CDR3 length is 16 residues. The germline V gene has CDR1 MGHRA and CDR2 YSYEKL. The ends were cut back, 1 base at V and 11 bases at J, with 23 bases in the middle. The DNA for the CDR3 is TGCGCCAGCAGCCAAGGAGATCAGGGGCCCTACAATGAGCAGTACTTC. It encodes CASSQGDQGPYNEQYF.

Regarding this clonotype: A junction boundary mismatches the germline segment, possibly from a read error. The CDR3 loop is CASGLAGQGGNEQFF. CDR3 in DNA: TGTGCCAGCGGTTTGGCGGGACAGGGGGGAAATGAGCAGTTCTTC. The V call is TRBV28, the J call TRBJ2-1, with TRBD1 matching over 11 bases. Germline-derived CDR1 and CDR2 are MDHEN and SYDVKM. CDR3 size: 15 residues.

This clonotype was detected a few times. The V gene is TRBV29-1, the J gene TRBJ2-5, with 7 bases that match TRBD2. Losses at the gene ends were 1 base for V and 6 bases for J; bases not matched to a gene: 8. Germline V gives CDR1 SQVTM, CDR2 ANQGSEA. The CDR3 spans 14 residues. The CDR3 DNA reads TGCAGCGTTGAAGGGGGGAGGGTGGGGAAGACCCAGTACTTC. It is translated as CSVEGGRVGKTQYF.

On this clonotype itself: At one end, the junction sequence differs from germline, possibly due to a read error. Written as DNA, the CDR3 is TGTGTCAGCAGTTCAAGTTACGAGCAGTACTTC. It yields the protein CVSSSSYEQYF. This chain connects TRBV28 to TRBJ2-5; D ambiguous. With the DNA end fitting TRBJ2-7 better, the J assignment may be wrong. This CDR3 region has 11 residues. Germline CDR1 MDHEN, CDR2 SYDVKM.

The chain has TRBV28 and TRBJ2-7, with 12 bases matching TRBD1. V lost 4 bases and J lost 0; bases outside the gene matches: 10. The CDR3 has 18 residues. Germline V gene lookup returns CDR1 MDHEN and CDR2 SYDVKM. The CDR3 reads CASSSFRDRGLSSYEQYF. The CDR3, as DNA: TGTGCCAGCAGTTCCTTTCGGGACAGGGGGCTGAGCTCCTACGAGCAGTACTTC.

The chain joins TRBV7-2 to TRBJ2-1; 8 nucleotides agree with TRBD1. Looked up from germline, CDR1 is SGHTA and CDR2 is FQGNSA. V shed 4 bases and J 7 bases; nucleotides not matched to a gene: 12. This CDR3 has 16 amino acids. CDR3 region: CASSYTVGQGANEQFF. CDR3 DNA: TGTGCCAGCAGCTATACCGTCGGACAGGGTGCAAATGAGCAGTTCTTC.

The CDR3 DNA sequence: TGTGCCAGCAGTTTGGGAGCAGGGGGTGGAACAGATACGCAGTATTTT. Protein: CASSLGAGGGTDTQYF. This chain connects TRBV27 to TRBJ2-3; 7 bases agree with TRBD1. The CDR3 covers 16 residues. In germline, CDR1 is MNHEY, CDR2 SMNVEV (reference sequence). V was pared by 3 bases and J by 3 bases, with 9 bases of the junction left unmatched.

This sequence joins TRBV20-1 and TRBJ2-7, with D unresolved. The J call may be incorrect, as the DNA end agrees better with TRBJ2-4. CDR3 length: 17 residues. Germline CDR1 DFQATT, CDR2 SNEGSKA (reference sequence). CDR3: CSARDYFGRLQKNIQYF. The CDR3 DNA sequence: TGCAGTGCTAGAGATTATTTCGGAAGGCTCCAAAAAAACATTCAGTACTTC.

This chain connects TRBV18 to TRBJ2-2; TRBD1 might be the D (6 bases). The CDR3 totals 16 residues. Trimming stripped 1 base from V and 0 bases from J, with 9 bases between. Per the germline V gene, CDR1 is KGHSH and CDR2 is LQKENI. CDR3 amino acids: CASSPLGTTNTGELFF. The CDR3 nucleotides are TGTGCCAGCTCACCACTCGGGACAACGAACACCGGGGAGCTGTTTTTT.

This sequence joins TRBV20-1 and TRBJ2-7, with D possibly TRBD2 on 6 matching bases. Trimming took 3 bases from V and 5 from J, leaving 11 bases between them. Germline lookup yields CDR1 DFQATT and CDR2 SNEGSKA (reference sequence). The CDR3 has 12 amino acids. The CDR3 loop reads CSASQGGHEQYF. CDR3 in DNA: TGCAGTGCTAGCCAGGGAGGTCACGAGCAGTACTTC.

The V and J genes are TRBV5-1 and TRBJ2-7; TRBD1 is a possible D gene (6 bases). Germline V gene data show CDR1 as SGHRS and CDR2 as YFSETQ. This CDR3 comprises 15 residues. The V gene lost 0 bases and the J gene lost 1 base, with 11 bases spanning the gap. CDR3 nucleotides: TGCGCCAGCAGCTTGGCCCAGACAGGATCCTACGAGCAGTACTTC. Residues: CASSLAQTGSYEQYF.